Listed below are T cell receptor beta chains from one sample, sequenced in a study of T cells in Graves' hyperthyroidism and ophthalmopathy. TCRdb re-called the multiplex PCR reads through MiXCR, storing one row per CDR3 protein. This repertoire shows approximately 490,000 distinct CDR3 sequences, approximately 22% found once; its top ten account for about 53%. Sequencing used blood. The receptors come from a woman in her seventies with Graves' ophthalmopathy. Both conserved end residues are part of each CDR3. D genes are given only for firm matches. The size field is filled for only some rows; it gives once, few, many or a size class.

v_gene	j_gene	abundance	len	d_gene	CDR3aa	CDR3nt
TRBV28	TRBJ1-4	NA	15	TRBD1	CASSLGQGSDEKLFF	TGTGCCAGCAGTCTGGGACAGGGGTCAGATGAAAAACTGTTTTTT
TRBV29-1	TRBJ2-3	many	12	NA	CSVEISTDTQYF	TGCAGCGTTGAGATCAGCACAGATACGCAGTATTTT
TRBV27	TRBJ2-3	NA	14	NA	CASSSGTLWGTQYF	TGTGCCAGCAGTTCCGGGACACTCTGGGGGACGCAGTATTTT
TRBV12-3/TRBV12-4	TRBJ1-5	many	13	NA	CASSWDEGRPQHF	TGTGCCAGCAGTTGGGATGAGGGGAGGCCCCAGCATTTT
TRBV19	TRBJ1-1	many	15	NA	CASISPGTLNTEAFF	TGTGCCAGTATCTCGCCCGGGACGTTGAACACTGAAGCTTTCTTT
TRBV7-8	TRBJ2-3	many	16	TRBD2	CASSLGSGSGTDTQYF	TGTGCCAGCAGCTTAGGAAGCGGGAGTGGCACAGATACGCAGTATTTT
TRBV7-9	TRBJ1-4	NA	12	NA	CASSLVGVQLFF	TGTGCCAGCAGCTTAGTCGGGGTGCAACTGTTTTTT
TRBV28	TRBJ2-7	many	15	TRBD1	CASSLSGQGVHEQYF	TGTGCCAGCAGTTTATCGGGACAGGGGGTACACGAGCAGTACTTC
TRBV30	TRBJ2-5	NA	16	TRBD2	CAWSDKAAGGGETQYF	TGTGCCTGGAGTGATAAGGCGGCGGGAGGAGGAGAGACCCAGTACTTC
TRBV5-1	TRBJ1-1	few	14	NA	CASSLKVLNTEAFF	TGCGCCAGCAGCTTGAAGGTCCTGAACACTGAAGCTTTCTTT